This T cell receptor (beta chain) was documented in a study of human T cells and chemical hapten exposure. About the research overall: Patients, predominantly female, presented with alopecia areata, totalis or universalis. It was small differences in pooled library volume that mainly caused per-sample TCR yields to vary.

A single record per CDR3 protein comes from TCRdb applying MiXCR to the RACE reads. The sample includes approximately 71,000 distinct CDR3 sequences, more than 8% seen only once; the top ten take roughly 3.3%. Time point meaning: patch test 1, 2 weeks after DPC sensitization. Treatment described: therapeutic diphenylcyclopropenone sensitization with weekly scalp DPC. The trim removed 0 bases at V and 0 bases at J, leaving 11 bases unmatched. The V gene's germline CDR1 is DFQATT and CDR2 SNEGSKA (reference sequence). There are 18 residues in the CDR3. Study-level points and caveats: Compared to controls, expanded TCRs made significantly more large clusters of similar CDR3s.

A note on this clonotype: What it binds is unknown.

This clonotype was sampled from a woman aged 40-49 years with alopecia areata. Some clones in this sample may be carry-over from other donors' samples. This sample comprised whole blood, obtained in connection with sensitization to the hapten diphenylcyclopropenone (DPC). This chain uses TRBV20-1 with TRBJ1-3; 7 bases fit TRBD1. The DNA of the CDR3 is TGCAGTGCTAGAGACACGGGACAGCAGGGCGACTCTGGAAACACCATATATTTT. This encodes CSARDTGQQGDSGNTIYF.